The clone carrying this T cell receptor beta chain has a handful of counts. As yet, its antigen is unknown. This sample stems from a study of T cell repertoires in cytomegalovirus infection. TCRdb re-called the reads through MiXCR, storing one row per CDR3 protein. The sample gives 360,000 or so distinct CDR3 sequences, around a third of which show up once; roughly 13% is in the top ten. CDR1 and CDR2 from the germline V gene are SGHTA and FQGNSA. The ends were cut back, 2 bases at V and 7 bases at J, with 15 bases in the middle. The CDR3 sequence is 15 residues long. This sequence joins TRBV7-2 and TRBJ2-1; D possibly corresponds to TRBD2 (6 bases). The sequence derives from a human donor in good health (CMV status not recorded). Some clones in this sample may be carry-over from other donors' samples. The sample consisted of cultured PBMCs, taken from culture after CMV antigen stimulation. CDR3 loop: CASSLTLGGANEQFF. CDR3 nucleotides: TGTGCCAGCAGCTTAACGCTCGGCGGGGCTAATGAGCAGTTCTTC. The full variable domain, with the rest looked up from reference TRBV7-2 and TRBJ2-1, is GAGVSQSPSNKVTEKGKDVELRCDPISGHTALYWYRQSLGQGLEFLIYFQGNSAPDKSGLPSDRFSAERTGGSVSTLTIQRTQQEDSAVYLCASSLTLGGANEQFFGPGTRLTVL.